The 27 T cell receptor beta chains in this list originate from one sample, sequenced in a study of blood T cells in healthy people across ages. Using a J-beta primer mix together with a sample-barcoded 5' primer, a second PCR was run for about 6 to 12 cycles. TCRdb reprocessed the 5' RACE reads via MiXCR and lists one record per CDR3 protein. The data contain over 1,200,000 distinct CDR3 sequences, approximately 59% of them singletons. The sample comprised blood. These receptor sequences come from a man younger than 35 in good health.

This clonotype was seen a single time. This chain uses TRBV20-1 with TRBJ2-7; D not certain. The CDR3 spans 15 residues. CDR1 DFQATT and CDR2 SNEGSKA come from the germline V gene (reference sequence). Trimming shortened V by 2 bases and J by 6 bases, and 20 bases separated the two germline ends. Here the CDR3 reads CSARQNGKAVGEQYF. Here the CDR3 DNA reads TGCAGTGCTAGACAGAACGGTAAGGCCGTGGGCGAGCAGTACTTC.

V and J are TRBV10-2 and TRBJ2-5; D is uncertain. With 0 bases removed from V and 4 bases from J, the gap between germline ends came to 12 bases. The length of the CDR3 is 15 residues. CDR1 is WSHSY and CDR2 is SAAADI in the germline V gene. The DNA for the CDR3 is TGCGCCAGCAGTGAGTCGATTACCGTCGGAGAGACCCAGTACTTC. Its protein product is CASSESITVGETQYF.

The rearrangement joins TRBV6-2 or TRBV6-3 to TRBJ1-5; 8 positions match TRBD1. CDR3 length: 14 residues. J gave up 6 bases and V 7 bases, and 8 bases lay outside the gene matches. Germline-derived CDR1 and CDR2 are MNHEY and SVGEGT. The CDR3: CASTTDRAGQPQHF. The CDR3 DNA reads TGTGCCAGCACCACGGACAGGGCGGGTCAGCCCCAGCATTTT.

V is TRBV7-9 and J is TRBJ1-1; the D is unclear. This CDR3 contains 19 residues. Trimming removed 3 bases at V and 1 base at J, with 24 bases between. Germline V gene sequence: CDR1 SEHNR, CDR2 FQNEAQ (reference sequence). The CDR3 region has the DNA TGTGCCAGCAGCTTCCGGCGGGGTGCCTTCTCGTTATCGAACACTGAAGCTTTCTTT. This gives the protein CASSFRRGAFSLSNTEAFF.

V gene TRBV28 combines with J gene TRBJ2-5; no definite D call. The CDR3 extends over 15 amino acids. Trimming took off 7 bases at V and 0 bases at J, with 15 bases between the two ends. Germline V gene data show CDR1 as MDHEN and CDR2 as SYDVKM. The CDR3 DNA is TGTGCCAGCACTACCACCAAGGCGTACCAAGAGACCCAGTACTTC. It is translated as CASTTTKAYQETQYF.

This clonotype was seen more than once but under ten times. CDR3 in amino acids: CASSLGTSGRGAYEQYF. The DNA for the CDR3 is TGCGCCAGCAGCCTAGGGACTAGCGGGAGAGGAGCCTACGAGCAGTACTTC. V gene TRBV5-1 combines with J gene TRBJ2-7; 14 nucleotides line up with TRBD2. After removal of 4 bases from V and 2 bases from J, the junction contained 8 bases not matched to a gene. CDR1 and CDR2 (germline): SGHRS, YFSETQ. The CDR3 loop spans 17 amino acids.

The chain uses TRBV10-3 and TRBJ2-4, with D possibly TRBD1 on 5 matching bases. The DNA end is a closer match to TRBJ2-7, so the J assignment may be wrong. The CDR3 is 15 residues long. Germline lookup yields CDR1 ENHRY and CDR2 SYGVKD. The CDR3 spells CAISDRAENTYEQYF. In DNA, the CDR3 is TGTGCCATCAGTGACAGGGCAGAAAATACCTACGAGCAGTACTTC.

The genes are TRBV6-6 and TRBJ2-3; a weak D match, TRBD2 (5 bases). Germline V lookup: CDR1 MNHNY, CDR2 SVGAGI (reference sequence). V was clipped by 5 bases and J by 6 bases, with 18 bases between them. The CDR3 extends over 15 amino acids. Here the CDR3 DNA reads TGTGCCAGCAGTCCAAACCGAGTCACTAGTGATACGCAGTATTTT. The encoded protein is CASSPNRVTSDTQYF.

CDR3 nucleotides: TGCAGTGCTCCAGGCTGGGGGAACACTGAAGCTTTCTTT. Translating gives CSAPGWGNTEAFF. This sequence joins TRBV20-1 and TRBJ1-1; D is undetermined. Germline V lookup: CDR1 DFQATT, CDR2 SNEGSKA (reference sequence). The CDR3 totals 13 residues. Between the trimmed V and J ends, which lost 5 bases and 1 base, there was a span of 11 bases.

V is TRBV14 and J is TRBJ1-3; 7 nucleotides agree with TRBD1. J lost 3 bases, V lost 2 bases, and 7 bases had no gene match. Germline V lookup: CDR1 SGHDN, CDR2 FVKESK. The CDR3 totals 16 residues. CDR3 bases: TGTGCCAGCAGCCAATTCACAGGGGAAGTTGGAAACACCATATATTTT. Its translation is CASSQFTGEVGNTIYF. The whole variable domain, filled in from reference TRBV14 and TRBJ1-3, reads EAGVTQFPSHSVIEKGQTVTLRCDPISGHDNLYWYRRVMGKEIKFLLHFVKESKQDESGMPNNRFLAERTGGTYSTLKVQPAELEDSGVYFCASSQFTGEVGNTIYFGEGSWLTVV.

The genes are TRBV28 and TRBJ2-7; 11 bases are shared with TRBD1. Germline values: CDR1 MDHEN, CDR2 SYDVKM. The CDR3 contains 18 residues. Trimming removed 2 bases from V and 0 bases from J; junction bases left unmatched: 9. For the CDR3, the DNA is TGTGCCAGCAGTTTAGGGACAGGGGGAATGATAACCTCCTACGAGCAGTACTTC. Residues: CASSLGTGGMITSYEQYF.

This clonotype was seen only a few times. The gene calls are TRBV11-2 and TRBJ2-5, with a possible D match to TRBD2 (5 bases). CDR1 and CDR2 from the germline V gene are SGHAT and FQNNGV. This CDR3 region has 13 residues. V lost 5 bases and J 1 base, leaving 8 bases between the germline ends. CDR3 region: CASSRGSQETQYF. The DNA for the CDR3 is TGTGCCAGCAGCCGGGGTTCCCAAGAGACCCAGTACTTC.

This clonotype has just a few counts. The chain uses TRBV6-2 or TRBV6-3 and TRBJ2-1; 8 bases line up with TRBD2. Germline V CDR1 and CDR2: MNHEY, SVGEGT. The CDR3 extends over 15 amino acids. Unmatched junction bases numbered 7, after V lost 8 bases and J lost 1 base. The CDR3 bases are TGTGCCAGCGGAACCGGGACTAGTTCCTACAATGAGCAGTTCTTC. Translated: CASGTGTSSYNEQFF.

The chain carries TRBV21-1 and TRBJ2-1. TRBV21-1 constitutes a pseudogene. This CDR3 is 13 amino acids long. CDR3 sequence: CASSKRSYNEQFF. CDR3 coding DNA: TGTGCCAGCAGCAAGCGCTCCTACAATGAGCAGTTCTTC.

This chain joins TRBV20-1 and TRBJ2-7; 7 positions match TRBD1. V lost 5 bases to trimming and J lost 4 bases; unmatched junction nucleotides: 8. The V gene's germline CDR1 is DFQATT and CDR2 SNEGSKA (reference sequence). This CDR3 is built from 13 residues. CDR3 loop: CSAARDSRYEQYF. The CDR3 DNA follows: TGCAGTGCTGCCCGGGACAGCCGTTACGAGCAGTACTTC.

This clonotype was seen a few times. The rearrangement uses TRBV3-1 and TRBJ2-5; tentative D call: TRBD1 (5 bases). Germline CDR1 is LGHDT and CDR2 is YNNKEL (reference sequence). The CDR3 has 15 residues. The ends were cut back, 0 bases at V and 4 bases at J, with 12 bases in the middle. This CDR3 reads CASSQDPDSLETQYF. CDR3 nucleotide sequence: TGTGCCAGCAGCCAAGATCCCGACAGCCTAGAGACCCAGTACTTC.

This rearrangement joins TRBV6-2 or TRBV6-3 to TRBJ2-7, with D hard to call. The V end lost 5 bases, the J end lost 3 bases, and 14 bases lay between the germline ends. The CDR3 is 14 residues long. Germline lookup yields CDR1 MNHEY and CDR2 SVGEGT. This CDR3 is CASSPTRLIYEQYF. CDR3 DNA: TGTGCCAGCAGTCCTACCCGACTGATCTACGAGCAGTACTTC.

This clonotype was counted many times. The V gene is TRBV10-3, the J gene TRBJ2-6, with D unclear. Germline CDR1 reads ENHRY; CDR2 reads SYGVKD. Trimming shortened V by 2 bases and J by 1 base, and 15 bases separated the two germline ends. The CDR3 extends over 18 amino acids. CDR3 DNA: TGTGCCATCAGTGAGGCAGAACCAGGAACATCTGGGGCCAACGTCCTGACTTTC. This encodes CAISEAEPGTSGANVLTF.

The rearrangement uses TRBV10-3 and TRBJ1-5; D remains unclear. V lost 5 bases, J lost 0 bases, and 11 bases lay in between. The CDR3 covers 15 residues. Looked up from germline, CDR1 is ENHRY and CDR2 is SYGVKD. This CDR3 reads CAISFDRNSNQPQHF. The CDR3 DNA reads TGTGCCATCAGTTTCGATCGGAATAGCAATCAGCCCCAGCATTTT.

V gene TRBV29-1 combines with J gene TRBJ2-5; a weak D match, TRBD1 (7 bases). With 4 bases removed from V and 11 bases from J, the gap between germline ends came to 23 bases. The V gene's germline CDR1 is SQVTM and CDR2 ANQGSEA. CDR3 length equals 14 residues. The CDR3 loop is CSVAGGGLLGEQYF. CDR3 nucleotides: TGCAGCGTTGCAGGGGGAGGTCTTTTAGGGGAGCAGTACTTC.

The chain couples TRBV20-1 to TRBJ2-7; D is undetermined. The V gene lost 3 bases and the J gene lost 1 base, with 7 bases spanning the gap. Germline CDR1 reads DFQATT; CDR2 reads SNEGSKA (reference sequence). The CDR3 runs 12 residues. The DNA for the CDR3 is TGCAGTGCTAGCCGTTTATCCTACGAGCAGTACTTC. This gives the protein CSASRLSYEQYF.

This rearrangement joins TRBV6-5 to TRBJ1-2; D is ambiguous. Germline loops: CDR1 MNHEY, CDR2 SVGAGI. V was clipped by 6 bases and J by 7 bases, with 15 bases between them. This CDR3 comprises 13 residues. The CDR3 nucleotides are TGTGCCAGCAGCCGCCAGCGTTTAAGTGGCTACACCTTC. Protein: CASSRQRLSGYTF.

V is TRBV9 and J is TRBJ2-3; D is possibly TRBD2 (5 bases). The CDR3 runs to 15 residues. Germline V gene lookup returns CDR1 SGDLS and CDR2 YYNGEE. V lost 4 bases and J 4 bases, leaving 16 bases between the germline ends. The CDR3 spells CASSTPEGDADTQYF. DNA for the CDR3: TGTGCCAGCAGCACACCCGAGGGAGACGCAGATACGCAGTATTTT.

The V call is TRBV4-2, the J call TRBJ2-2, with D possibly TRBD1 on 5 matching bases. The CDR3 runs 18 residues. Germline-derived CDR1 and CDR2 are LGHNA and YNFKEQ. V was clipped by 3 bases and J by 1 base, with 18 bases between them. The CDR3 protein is CASSQAGPPMRNTGELFF. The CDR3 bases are TGTGCCAGCAGCCAGGCAGGGCCCCCGATGAGGAACACCGGGGAGCTGTTTTTT.

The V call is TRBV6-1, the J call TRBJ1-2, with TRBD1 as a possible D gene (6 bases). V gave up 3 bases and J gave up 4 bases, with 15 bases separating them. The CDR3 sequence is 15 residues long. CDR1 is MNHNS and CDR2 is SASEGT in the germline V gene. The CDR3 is CASSDVAGESYGYTF. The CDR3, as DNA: TGTGCCAGCAGTGACGTCGCAGGGGAAAGCTATGGCTACACCTTC.

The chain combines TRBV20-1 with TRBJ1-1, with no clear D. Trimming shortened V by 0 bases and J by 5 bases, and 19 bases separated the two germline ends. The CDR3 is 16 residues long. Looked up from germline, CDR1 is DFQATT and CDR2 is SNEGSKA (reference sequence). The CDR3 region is CSARDLMAGPWTEAFF. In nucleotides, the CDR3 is TGCAGTGCTAGAGATTTGATGGCGGGCCCGTGGACTGAAGCTTTCTTT.

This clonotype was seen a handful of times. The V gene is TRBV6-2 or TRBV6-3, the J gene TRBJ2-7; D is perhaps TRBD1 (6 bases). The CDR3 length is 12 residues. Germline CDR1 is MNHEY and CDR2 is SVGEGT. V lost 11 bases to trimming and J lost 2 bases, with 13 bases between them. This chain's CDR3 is CAVRDTTYEQYF. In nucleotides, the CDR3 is TGTGCCGTTCGGGACACCACCTACGAGCAGTACTTC.